The TCR beta chain described here comes from a study of blood T cell repertoires in COVID-19. The CDR3 spans 15 residues. The ends lost 5 bases at V and 5 bases at J; junction bases unmatched: 11. CDR1 and CDR2 (germline): LNHDA, SQIVND (reference sequence). Libraries were prepared by immunoSEQ multiplex PCR; TCRdb keeps only in-frame clonotypes and omits some of them. The sample shows 180,000 or so clones, around 80% of them seen only once. The TCR comes from a man in his forties or fifties who had recovered from COVID-19. Sequencing input: PBMCs or T cells enriched from blood (not recorded which). V and J are TRBV19 and TRBJ1-1; 7 positions agree with TRBD1. In DNA form, the CDR3 reads TGTGCCAGTAGTCCACAGGGGTTTGCGGGGACTGAAGCTTTCTTT. It encodes CASSPQGFAGTEAFF.